This T cell receptor beta chain is from a study of PD-1 blockade in classical Hodgkin lymphoma. Looking at the study overall: Patients were administered nivolumab (3 mg/kg intravenously) every 2 weeks.

Using immunoSEQ multiplex PCR, the repertoire was profiled, and TCRdb retains in-frame clones only, with some absent. The sample lists fewer than 5,000 clones, just under 80% occurring once. Trimming removed 0 bases at V and 5 bases at J, with 14 bases between. This CDR3 is built from 16 residues. Germline CDR1 and CDR2: SGHRS and YFSETQ. With no exception, relapse followed autologous stem cell transplantation in all patients, and brentuximab vedotin exposure varied. Points from the study as a whole: Baseline diversity in complete responders resembled that of newly diagnosed patients. Newly diagnosed patients reportedly had lower baseline TCR diversity than healthy donors. CD8+ TCR diversity did not rise significantly by C4D1, unlike CD4+.

A word on this clone: Its antigen is still unknown.

The J gene is TRBJ2-2, the V gene TRBV5-1; a weak D match, TRBD1 (6 bases). This TCR derives from a human donor with classical Hodgkin lymphoma. Source: peripheral blood mononuclear cells (PBMCs), taken at baseline. CDR3 DNA sequence: TGCGCCAGCAGCTTGGCCGGGCAGGGGAGAACCGGGGAGCTGTTTTTT. Translation gives CASSLAGQGRTGELFF.